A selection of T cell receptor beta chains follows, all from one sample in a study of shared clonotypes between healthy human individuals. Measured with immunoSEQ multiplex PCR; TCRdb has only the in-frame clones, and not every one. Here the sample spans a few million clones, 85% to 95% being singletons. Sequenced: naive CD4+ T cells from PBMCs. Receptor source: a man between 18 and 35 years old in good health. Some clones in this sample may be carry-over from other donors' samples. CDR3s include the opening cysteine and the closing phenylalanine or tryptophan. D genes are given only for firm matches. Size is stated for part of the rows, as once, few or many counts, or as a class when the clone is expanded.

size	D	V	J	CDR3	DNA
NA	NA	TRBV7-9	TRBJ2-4	CASSPRSGRTAIDIQYF	TGTGCCAGCAGCCCCCGAAGCGGGCGAACCGCTATCGACATTCAGTACTTC
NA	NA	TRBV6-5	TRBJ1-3	CASSYSGRQGDTIYF	TGTGCCAGCAGTTACTCGGGGCGTCAAGGAGACACCATATATTTT
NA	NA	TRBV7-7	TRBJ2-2	CASSPFPSAGELFF	TGTGCCAGCAGCCCCTTCCCTAGTGCCGGGGAGCTGTTTTTT
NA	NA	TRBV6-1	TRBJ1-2	CASSGKGPNYGYTF	TGTGCCAGCAGTGGGAAGGGCCCAAACTATGGCTACACCTTC
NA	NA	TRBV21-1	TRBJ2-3	CASSRQAGGSTDTQYF	TGTGCCAGCAGCCGCCAGGCAGGGGGTAGCACAGATACGCAGTATTTT
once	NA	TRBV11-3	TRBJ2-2	CASTLSGGRNTGELFF	TGTGCCAGCACCCTTAGTGGCGGGCGAAACACCGGGGAGCTGTTTTTT
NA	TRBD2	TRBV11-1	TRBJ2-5	CASRPRTSIIETQYF	TGTGCCAGCAGACCTCGGACTAGCATTATAGAGACCCAGTACTTC
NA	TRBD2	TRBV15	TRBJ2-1	CATSSRLAGGAAEQFF	TGTGCCACCAGCTCCCGACTAGCGGGAGGGGCGGCGGAGCAGTTCTTC
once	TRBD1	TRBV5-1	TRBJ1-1	CASSIRDRGLSEAFF	TGCGCCAGCAGCATAAGGGACAGGGGGCTTTCGGAAGCTTTCTTT
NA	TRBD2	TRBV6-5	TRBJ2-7	CASSTPGLTYEQYF	TGTGCCAGCAGTACTCCGGGACTAACCTACGAGCAGTACTTC
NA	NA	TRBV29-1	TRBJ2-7	CSVVWRTDRPYEQYF	TGCAGCGTTGTTTGGAGAACGGACAGACCCTACGAGCAGTACTTC
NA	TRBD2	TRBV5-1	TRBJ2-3	CASSRGLAGVKADTQYF	TGCGCCAGCAGCCGGGGACTAGCGGGAGTGAAGGCAGATACGCAGTATTTT
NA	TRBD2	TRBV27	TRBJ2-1	CASSRTPDGVAGGPYNEQFF	TGTGCCAGCAGTCGAACTCCGGATGGGGTAGCGGGAGGTCCCTACAATGAGCAGTTCTTC
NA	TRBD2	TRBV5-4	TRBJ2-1	CASSSPSSGAYNEQFF	TGTGCCAGCAGCTCACCCAGTAGCGGGGCCTACAATGAGCAGTTCTTC
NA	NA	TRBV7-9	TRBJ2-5	CASSLDGQQETQYF	TGTGCCAGCAGCTTAGACGGACAGCAAGAGACCCAGTACTTC
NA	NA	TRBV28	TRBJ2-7	CASSTSGGTPNYEQYF	TGTGCCAGCAGTACATCGGGCGGGACCCCAAACTACGAGCAGTACTTC
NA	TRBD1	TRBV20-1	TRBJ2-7	CSIGQAYEQYF	TGCAGTATCGGACAGGCCTACGAGCAGTACTTC
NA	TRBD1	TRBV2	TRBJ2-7	CASSDHGTASYEQYF	TGTGCCAGCAGCGACCATGGGACAGCCTCCTACGAGCAGTACTTC
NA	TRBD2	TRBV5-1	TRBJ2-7	CASSPSLAGVYEQYF	TGCGCCAGCAGCCCGTCACTAGCGGGAGTCTACGAGCAGTACTTC
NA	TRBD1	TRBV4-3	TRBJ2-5	CASSTRTGAETQYF	TGCGCCAGCAGCACACGGACAGGTGCAGAGACCCAGTACTTC
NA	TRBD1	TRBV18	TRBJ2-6	CASSPNKGQGSGANVLTF	TGTGCCAGCTCACCAAACAAAGGACAGGGGTCTGGGGCCAACGTCCTGACTTTC
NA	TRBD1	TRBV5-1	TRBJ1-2	CASSLGTGHYGYTF	TGCGCCAGCAGCTTGGGGACAGGGCACTATGGCTACACCTTC
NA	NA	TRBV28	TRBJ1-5	CASSSLDSNQPQHF	TGTGCCAGCAGTTCCCTAGACAGTAATCAGCCCCAGCATTTT
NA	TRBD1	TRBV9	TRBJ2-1	CASSVAPSFGTGDSGQFF	TGTGCCAGCAGCGTAGCACCGAGCTTTGGGACAGGGGATTCGGGGCAGTTCTTC
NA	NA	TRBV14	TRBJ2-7	CASSQRDVIEQYF	TGTGCCAGCAGCCAAAGAGATGTAATCGAGCAGTACTTC
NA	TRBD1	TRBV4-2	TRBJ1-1	CASSQGGQGRAEAFF	TGTGCCAGCAGCCAAGGGGGACAGGGTAGGGCTGAAGCTTTCTTT
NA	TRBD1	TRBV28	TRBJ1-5	CASSSTGVSNQPQHF	TGTGCCAGCAGTTCGACAGGGGTAAGCAATCAGCCCCAGCATTTT
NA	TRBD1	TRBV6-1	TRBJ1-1	CASSGTGMSAFF	TGTGCCAGCAGTGGGACAGGTATGTCAGCTTTCTTT
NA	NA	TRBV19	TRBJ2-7	CASSPERTQPPDEQYF	TGTGCCAGTAGTCCAGAACGGACCCAACCCCCCGACGAGCAGTACTTC
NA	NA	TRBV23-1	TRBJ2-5	CASSRYTAAQYF	TGCGCCAGCAGTCGCTATACTGCGGCCCAGTACTTC
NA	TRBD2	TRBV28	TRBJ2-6	CASSGASGFSGANVLTF	TGTGCCAGCAGTGGAGCTAGCGGCTTCTCTGGGGCCAACGTCCTGACTTTC
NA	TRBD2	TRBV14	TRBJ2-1	CASSPGPREDWQFF	TGTGCCAGCAGCCCAGGGCCTCGGGAGGATTGGCAGTTCTTC
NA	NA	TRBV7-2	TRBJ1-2	CASSLDETYGYTF	TGTGCCAGCAGCTTAGACGAAACATATGGCTACACCTTC
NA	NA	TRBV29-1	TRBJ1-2	CSVEYGMINYGYTF	TGCAGCGTTGAATATGGAATGATTAACTATGGCTACACCTTC
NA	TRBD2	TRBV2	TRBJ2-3	CASELAGVTDTQYF	TGTGCCAGCGAGCTAGCGGGAGTGACAGATACGCAGTATTTT
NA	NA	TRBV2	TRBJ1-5	CASSEYRDQPQHF	TGTGCCAGCAGTGAATACAGGGATCAGCCCCAGCATTTT
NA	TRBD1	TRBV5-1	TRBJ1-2	CASSPDFEGAHHGYTF	TGCGCCAGCAGCCCGGATTTTGAGGGGGCGCATCATGGCTACACCTTC
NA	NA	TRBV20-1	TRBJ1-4	CSWGKAGKLFF	TGCAGTTGGGGGAAAGCAGGAAAACTGTTTTTT
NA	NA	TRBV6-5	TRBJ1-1	CASSYKQGRHTEAFF	TGTGCCAGCAGTTACAAACAGGGCCGGCACACTGAAGCTTTCTTT
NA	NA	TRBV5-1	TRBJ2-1	CASSLQGQAEQFF	TGCGCCAGCAGCTTGCAAGGACAAGCTGAGCAGTTCTTC
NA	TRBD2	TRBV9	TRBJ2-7	CASSVAGAGGPYEQYF	TGTGCCAGCAGCGTAGCAGGCGCGGGAGGGCCCTACGAGCAGTACTTC
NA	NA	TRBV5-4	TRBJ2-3	CASRPAQGTDTQYF	TGTGCCAGCAGACCCGCCCAGGGCACAGATACGCAGTATTTT
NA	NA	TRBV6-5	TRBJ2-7	CASSSGILDEQYF	TGTGCCAGCAGTTCCGGGATACTTGACGAGCAGTACTTC
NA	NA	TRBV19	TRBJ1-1	CASGGVAYTEAFF	TGTGCGTCGGGGGGGGTAGCATACACTGAAGCTTTCTTT
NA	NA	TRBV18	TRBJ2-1	CASSPPGRVYNEQFF	TGTGCCAGCTCACCGCCCGGCCGGGTTTACAATGAGCAGTTCTTC
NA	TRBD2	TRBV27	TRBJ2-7	CASSLSTTSGPEQYF	TGTGCCAGCAGTTTATCGACGACTAGCGGGCCTGAGCAGTACTTC
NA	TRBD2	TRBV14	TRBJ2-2	CASSQISGMNTGELFF	TGTGCCAGCAGCCAAATTAGCGGGATGAACACCGGGGAGCTGTTTTTT
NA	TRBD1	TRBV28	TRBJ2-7	CASSSSAAGGAQQYF	TGTGCCAGCAGTTCCTCGGCGGCAGGGGGCGCGCAGCAGTACTTC
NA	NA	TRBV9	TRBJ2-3	CASSVAWTADTQYF	TGTGCCAGCAGCGTTGCATGGACAGCAGATACGCAGTATTTT
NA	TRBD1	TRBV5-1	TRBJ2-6	CASSVTGLRGANVLTF	TGCGCCAGCAGCGTGACAGGGCTGCGGGGGGCCAACGTCCTGACTTTC
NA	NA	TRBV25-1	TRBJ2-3	CASSGVIGTQYF	TGTGCCAGCAGTGGGGTTATCGGTACGCAGTATTTT
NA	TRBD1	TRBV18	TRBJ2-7	CASSPPMDRSDSYEQYF	TGTGCCAGCTCACCACCTATGGACAGGTCGGACTCCTACGAGCAGTACTTC
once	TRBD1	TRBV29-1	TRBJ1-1	CSVRKADRGWENTEAFF	TGCAGCGTCAGAAAAGCGGACAGGGGTTGGGAGAACACTGAAGCTTTCTTT
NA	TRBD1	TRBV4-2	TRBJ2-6	CASSHPGQGVGGANVLTF	TGTGCCAGCAGCCACCCCGGACAGGGGGTGGGTGGGGCCAACGTCCTGACTTTC
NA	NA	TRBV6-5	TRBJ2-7	CASSYHRQAATYEQYF	TGTGCCAGCAGTTACCATCGACAGGCAGCCACCTACGAGCAGTACTTC
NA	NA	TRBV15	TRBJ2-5	CATSRDRGRTETQYF	TGTGCCACCAGCAGAGATCGGGGGCGAACAGAGACCCAGTACTTC
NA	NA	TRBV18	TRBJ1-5	CASSPSEGQPQHF	TGTGCCAGCTCACCATCGGAGGGACAGCCCCAGCATTTT
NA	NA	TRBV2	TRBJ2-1	CAGHRSSSYNEQFF	TGTGCCGGCCACAGGTCCAGCTCCTACAATGAGCAGTTCTTC
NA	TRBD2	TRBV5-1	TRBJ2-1	CASSLTSGRIFNEQFF	TGCGCCAGCAGCTTGACTAGCGGGAGGATTTTCAATGAGCAGTTCTTC
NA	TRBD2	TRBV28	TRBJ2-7	CASSLRLAGDIIDWQYF	TGTGCCAGCAGTTTACGGCTAGCGGGAGATATAATAGATTGGCAGTACTTC